This T cell receptor (beta chain) was recorded in a study of cytotoxic CD8 clonotypes in ibrutinib-treated CLL (TCRdb year 2021). With respect to the entire study: The cohort had about a dozen relapsed/refractory and approximately 15 treatment-naive patients; 17 to 18 were IGHV unmutated. Of the 90 or so participants in the trial, approximately 25 had longitudinal samples available. Cryopreserved peripheral blood mononuclear cells were obtained prior to treatment, at the time of response, and at either disease progression or sustained remission. Partial responses were observed in around 25 patients and complete responses in 2; after a median follow-up of roughly 62 months, remission was maintained in 14 patients and progression was observed in roughly twelve. On average, each sample had 255,043 productive templates and 94,082 productive rearrangements. Every sample from remission and from progressive disease was obtained while the patients were still on ibrutinib. Response samples were taken after a median of roughly a year on treatment, ranging from about 6 to 40 months. General findings and caveats noted by the study authors: Clonality increased at ibrutinib response, stayed stable in sustained remission, and fell back toward baseline at progression. Lymph node repertoires were not examined, and the timing of sampling was not matched between patients in sustained remission and those whose disease progressed. Public clonotypes were found to be uncommon and were observed to contract or remain stable during treatment; the increase in clonality was shown to reflect expansion of private clonotypes at ibrutinib response. At baseline, clonality was higher than in age-matched healthy donors and showed a strong correlation with circulating CD8+ T-cell counts.

Sample time point, as interpreted from the label and publication: 12 months on ibrutinib. For TCR beta library preparation, about 2 micrograms of genomic DNA were extracted from the cryopreserved PBMCs. Longitudinal blood samples from CLL patients on ibrutinib monotherapy were analyzed using high-throughput TCR beta sequencing. The patients took part in an open-label, single-center phase 2 trial of ibrutinib monotherapy. The goal of deep resolution MiSeq sequencing was a depth between 1 in 1 million and 1 in 200,000 T cells, and coverage averaged 10x per clonotype. The immunoSEQ hsTCRB Kit was used to generate TCR beta libraries. The paper's data handling went like this. The data were analyzed with ImmunoSEQ Analyzer and ImmunoSEQ Data Assistant, and V, D and J gene assignments followed IMGT definitions. Clonality, which ranges from 0 to 1, was calculated by subtracting the normalized Shannon entropy of productive rearrangement frequencies from one. Only overrepresented clonotypes making up at least 0.05% of each patient's repertoire were included in the public clonotype analysis. Some 13 repertoires from age-matched healthy donors, obtained from immuneACCESS, served as clonality controls. Here the immuneACCESS table is served through TCRdb, limited to in-frame sequences with V and J called. Missing clones are a known gap in these copies; in checked studies unresolved V genes cover under half, and the rest lacks a known reason. V, J and clone size were drawn from that table, and D and trimming were deduced from the DNA. This sample lists 73,000 or so clones; approximately 70% were detected once. In total, the top ten clones hold approximately 5.2% of the sample.

Of note for this clone: This receptor's antigen is unknown. Base qualities were left out, and no much larger clone turns up one base away.

The clonotype originates from a human donor with chronic lymphocytic leukemia. This sample comprised PBMCs, obtained after 12 months of ibrutinib treatment.

The DNA sequence is as follows: TGTGCCAGTACCGGCAGGAACACTGAAGCTTTCTTT. It is translated as CASTGRNTEAFF. Rearrangement joined TRBV19 to TRBJ1-1; a confident D gene designation cannot be given. Per the germline V gene (reference sequence), LNHDA is the CDR1 and SQIVND is the CDR2. The germline ends are 7 bases apart after V is trimmed by 7 bases and J by 1 base. There are 12 amino acids in the CDR3, from cysteine to phenylalanine inclusive. The entry retains the CDR3 DNA only, 36 bases that are in frame from base 1.